This paragraph reports one TCR beta chain. What it binds is unknown. Sequence at one end of the junction differs from germline and may be a read error. The data belong to a study of cytomegalovirus exposure and HLA in healthy donors. General study points: According to a later analysis, donors in an Asian-associated ancestry cluster reportedly had fewer N-insertions than the roughly 660-donor mean.

The CDR3 length is 13 residues. CDR1 and CDR2 from the germline V gene are SEHNR and FQNEAQ (reference sequence). Primers: 60 Vbeta forward and 13 Jbeta reverse. Using immunoSEQ multiplex PCR, the repertoire was profiled, and TCRdb retains in-frame clones only, with some absent. This sample carries approximately 180,000 clones, about four fifths of them seen once, and the ten largest clones take about 3%. Source material: PBMCs. The sequence derives from a male donor in good health and CMV-seronegative. The V gene is TRBV7-9, the J gene TRBJ2-7; 8 bases map to TRBD2. The DNA for the CDR3 is TGTTCCAGCAGCTCCGGGGGGGGGAACCAGCAGTACTTC. It codes for CSSSSGGGNQQYF.